This T cell receptor beta chain came from a study of T cells after yellow fever vaccination. One entry per CDR3 protein results from TCRdb running MiXCR on the 5' RACE reads. The sample has hundreds of thousands of distinct CDR3 sequences; 6% to 8% are singletons. Germline V gene lookup returns CDR1 SGHVS and CDR2 FNYEAQ. CDR3 length: 15 amino acids. The V end was cut by 2 bases, the J end by 4 bases, with 11 bases between. The sequence derives from a man aged 30 to 45 who received the YFV17D yellow fever vaccine. The material sequenced was PBMCs, taken 5 days after the yellow fever booster vaccination. The gene calls are TRBV7-6 and TRBJ2-2; tentatively, D is TRBD2 (5 bases). CDR3 sequence (DNA): TGTGCCAGCAGCTTATTCACTAGAGGCACCGGGGAGCTGTTTTTT. Translated: CASSLFTRGTGELFF.